This T cell receptor (beta chain) was retrieved from a study of high-grade serous ovarian cancer treatment subgroups. The wider study: On average, approximately 14,000 reads and under 9,000 unique TCR beta rearrangements were obtained per sample.

This clone was found once. Its antigen is not identified. Points from the study as a whole: Clonal relatedness tracked neoantigen level, and by trend copy number and mutation load.

The tumor samples were collected prior to definitive surgery or chemotherapy. Clones were read by immunoSEQ multiplex PCR, and TCRdb kept only the in-frame ones, dropping some. The sample gives 10,000 to 15,000 clones, 88% of which show up once; 2.9% is in the top ten. This CDR3 comprises 18 residues. Looked up from germline, CDR1 is SGDLS and CDR2 is YYNGEE. V was pared by 3 bases and J by 0 bases, with 19 bases between. The sequencing input was tumor tissue. The receptor comes from a human donor with high-grade serous ovarian cancer. This chain joins TRBV9 and TRBJ2-1, with D possibly TRBD1 on 6 matching bases. The CDR3 protein is CASSARRQVPSSYNEQFF. DNA for the CDR3: TGTGCCAGCAGCGCCCGAAGACAGGTACCGAGCTCCTACAATGAGCAGTTCTTC.